The clone carrying this T cell receptor beta chain was detected only a few times. Its target is not known. The table came from immunoSEQ multiplex PCR; TCRdb's copy has only in-frame clones and leaves some out. This sample has around 58,000 clones, with around nine tenths found just once. V lost 8 bases and J 8 bases, leaving 21 bases between the germline ends. Germline V lookup: CDR1 LNHNV, CDR2 YYDKDF (reference sequence). This CDR3 comprises 14 residues. This sample is part of a study of OX40 agonist ivuxolimab in advanced cancers. Points from the study as a whole: Averaged across samples, CD8+ T cells carried more expanded clones than CD4+ did.

Material: CD4+ or CD8+ T cells sorted from blood, obtained in a trial of the OX40 agonist ivuxolimab. The rearrangement links TRBV15 to TRBJ1-2; D gene ambiguous. The clonotype originates from an adult with an advanced solid tumor such as melanoma, head and neck, liver or kidney cancer. The CDR3 sequence is CATSGAGPSEGYTF. The CDR3 DNA reads TGTGCCACCTCGGGTGCAGGCCCCTCGGAGGGCTACACCTTC.